Below, 24 T cell receptor beta chains from the same sample are listed, as sequenced in a study of cytomegalovirus exposure and HLA in healthy donors. The table came from immunoSEQ multiplex PCR; TCRdb's copy has only in-frame clones and leaves some out. The table shows 200,000 to 250,000 clones, with about nine tenths occurring only once. Input material: PBMCs. The receptor set was obtained from a woman under 30 in good health and CMV-seropositive.

This sequence joins TRBV5-4 and TRBJ2-7, with TRBD2 identical over 8 bases. The CDR3 sequence is 16 residues long. The germline V gene has CDR1 SGHNT and CDR2 YYREEE (reference sequence). V lost 0 bases and J lost 3; bases outside the gene matches: 8. CDR3 region: CASSLALAETDYEQYF. CDR3 DNA: TGTGCCAGCAGCTTGGCACTAGCGGAGACCGACTACGAGCAGTACTTC.

The rearrangement links TRBV30 to TRBJ2-1; 8 bases agree with TRBD2. Germline CDR1 reads GTSNPN; CDR2 reads SVGIG (reference sequence). The trim removed 2 bases at V and 10 bases at J, leaving 10 bases unmatched. The CDR3 totals 14 residues. The CDR3 coding sequence is TGTGCCTGGAGTACTAGCGGACCCCTGACGGAGCAGTTCTTC. Its translation: CAWSTSGPLTEQFF.

DNA for the CDR3: TGTGCCAGCAGTGCCCGGTGGAGCGGGAGGGAGACCCAGTACTTC. Translation gives CASSARWSGRETQYF. The chain carries TRBV2 and TRBJ2-5; 9 nucleotides line up with TRBD2. This CDR3 spans 15 amino acids. J gave up 5 bases and V 4 bases, and 8 bases lay outside the gene matches. In germline, CDR1 is SNHLY, CDR2 FYNNEI.

This clone is a singleton in its sample. J is TRBJ2-7 and V is TRBV9; 9 nucleotides line up with TRBD1. The CDR3 is 15 amino acids. Trimming cost V 2 bases and J 0 bases; bases outside gene matches: 3. Germline CDR1 SGDLS, CDR2 YYNGEE. CDR3 DNA: TGTGCCAGCAGCGTCGAGACAGGGGGCTCCTACGAGCAGTACTTC. Translated: CASSVETGGSYEQYF.

The J gene is TRBJ1-3, the V gene TRBV5-4, with D possibly matching TRBD1 (6 bases). The CDR3 consists of 14 residues. With 2 bases removed from V and 4 bases from J, the gap between germline ends came to 10 bases. Germline V gives CDR1 SGHNT, CDR2 YYREEE (reference sequence). The CDR3 sequence: CASSFQGSGNTIYF. DNA for the CDR3: TGTGCCAGCAGCTTCCAGGGGTCGGGAAACACCATATATTTT.

In this sample, this clone turned up once. The chain links TRBV6-6 to TRBJ2-1, with 8 bases that match TRBD2. Germline V CDR1 and CDR2: MNHNY, SVGAGI (reference sequence). The CDR3 consists of 16 residues. V was clipped by 2 bases and J by 0 bases; unmatched bases: 3. The chain's CDR3 is CASSYASGFSYNEQFF. The DNA for the CDR3 is TGTGCCAGCAGTTACGCTAGCGGGTTCTCCTACAATGAGCAGTTCTTC.

The rearrangement links TRBV27 to TRBJ1-4; D remains unclear. V was pared by 5 bases and J by 7 bases, with 17 bases between. Germline loops: CDR1 MNHEY, CDR2 SMNVEV (reference sequence). The CDR3 runs to 15 residues. Here the CDR3 DNA reads TGTGCCAGCAGTCCTCTTTGGACTCCGCTTGAAAAACTGTTTTTT. Translation: CASSPLWTPLEKLFF.

The J gene is TRBJ2-3, the V gene TRBV7-6; a possible D gene is TRBD1 (5 bases). V lost 3 bases and J lost 3, with 13 bases in between. The CDR3 totals 15 residues. Per germline, CDR1 SGHVS and CDR2 FNYEAQ. The CDR3 protein is CASSFLGQRTDTQYF. The DNA for the CDR3 is TGTGCCAGCAGCTTCTTGGGGCAACGAACAGATACGCAGTATTTT.

J is TRBJ1-3 and V is TRBV7-8, with TRBD1 matching 7 bases. Germline CDR1 reads SGHVS; CDR2 reads FQNEAQ. V shed 4 bases and J 4 bases; nucleotides not matched to a gene: 4. The CDR3 runs to 14 residues. This CDR3 reads CASSSQGSGNTIYF. CDR3 coding DNA: TGTGCCAGCAGCTCACAGGGGTCAGGAAACACCATATATTTT.

J is TRBJ2-1 and V is TRBV4-1, with 8 nucleotides matching TRBD1. Germline V CDR1 and CDR2: MGHRA, YSYEKL. The CDR3 sequence is 15 residues long. J gave up 8 bases and V 4 bases, and 10 bases lay outside the gene matches. In DNA, the CDR3 is TGCGCCAGCAGCCTTCCCTGGACAGGGCGGGATGAGCAGTTCTTC. It translates to CASSLPWTGRDEQFF.

This chain joins TRBV27 and TRBJ2-1, with 11 bases lining up with TRBD2. Looked up from germline, CDR1 is MNHEY and CDR2 is SMNVEV (reference sequence). V shed 1 base, J shed 6 bases, and the junction held 5 bases outside the gene matches. There are 16 residues in the CDR3. DNA for the CDR3: TGTGCCAGCAGTTTATTTCTAGCGGGAGGCCGCAATGAGCAGTTCTTC. Protein sequence: CASSLFLAGGRNEQFF.

Details on this clone: Other DNA variants within this sample encode the same CDR3. The chain combines TRBV28 with TRBJ1-1, with D tentatively TRBD1 (5 bases). Germline V lookup: CDR1 MDHEN, CDR2 SYDVKM. V was clipped by 3 bases and J by 0 bases, with 8 bases between them. The CDR3 length is 14 residues. CDR3 region: CASSLQGLNTEAFF. CDR3 nucleotide sequence: TGTGCCAGCAGTTTGCAGGGTTTGAACACTGAAGCTTTCTTT.

Concerning this clone itself: At the DNA level, this CDR3 is encoded by other sequences in the same sample as well. The chain uses TRBV27 and TRBJ2-1; perhaps TRBD2 as D (5 bases). Germline loops: CDR1 MNHEY, CDR2 SMNVEV (reference sequence). The V end lost 6 bases, the J end lost 1 base, and 13 bases lay between the germline ends. The CDR3 runs to 15 residues. The CDR3: CASRASSGSYNEQFF. Here the CDR3 DNA reads TGTGCCAGCAGGGCCAGCTCGGGGTCCTACAATGAGCAGTTCTTC.

This CDR3 is CASSSSGRSNEQFF. Written as DNA, the CDR3 is TGTGCCAGCAGCTCTAGCGGGAGGAGCAATGAGCAGTTCTTC. This chain uses TRBV7-9 with TRBJ2-1; 11 nucleotides match TRBD2. The CDR3 is 14 residues long. CDR1 is SEHNR and CDR2 is FQNEAQ in the germline V gene (reference sequence). Trimming took 4 bases from V and 6 from J; bases not matched to a gene: 2. Looking up the rest from reference TRBV7-9 and TRBJ2-1 gives the full variable domain: DTGVSQNPRHKITKRGQNVTFRCDPISEHNRLYWYRQTLGQGPEFLTYFQNEAQLEKSRLLSDRFSAERPKGSFSTLEIQRTEQGDSAMYLCASSSSGRSNEQFFGPGTRLTVL.

The rearrangement links TRBV9 to TRBJ2-1, with TRBD2 matching over 13 bases. CDR3 length: 16 residues. J gave up 4 bases and V 5 bases, and 6 bases lay outside the gene matches. The germline V gene has CDR1 SGDLS and CDR2 YYNGEE. The CDR3 reads CASRPGTSGKYNEQFF. CDR3 sequence (DNA): TGTGCCAGCAGACCCGGGACTAGCGGGAAGTACAATGAGCAGTTCTTC.

This chain uses TRBV11-2 with TRBJ2-1; 11 bases are a match to TRBD2. CDR1 is SGHAT, CDR2 FQNNGV, per germline. V shed 0 bases and J 10 bases; nucleotides not matched to a gene: 5. This CDR3 is built from 15 residues. CDR3 amino acids: CASSLDVSGRGEQFF. The CDR3 DNA is TGTGCCAGCAGCTTAGACGTTAGCGGGAGGGGGGAGCAGTTCTTC.

This chain joins TRBV27 and TRBJ2-5; the D gene is possibly TRBD1 (5 bases). CDR3 size: 15 residues. Trimming left V 1 base short and J 0 bases short, with 9 bases between. The germline V gene has CDR1 MNHEY and CDR2 SMNVEV (reference sequence). The CDR3 loop is CASSLWGRYQETQYF. The CDR3 DNA follows: TGTGCCAGCAGTTTATGGGGCAGGTACCAAGAGACCCAGTACTTC.

The V call is TRBV6-5, the J call TRBJ2-7, with a possible D match to TRBD1 (6 bases). Germline assignment: CDR1 MNHEY and CDR2 SVGAGI. The V end lost 1 base, the J end lost 4 bases, and 11 bases lay between the germline ends. This CDR3 comprises 14 residues. The CDR3 coding sequence is TGTGCCAGCAGTTACTTCGGACAGACATACGAGCAGTACTTC. It is translated as CASSYFGQTYEQYF.

This sequence joins TRBV6-1 and TRBJ2-7; D is unresolved. The V gene lost 4 bases and the J gene lost 0 bases, with 19 bases spanning the gap. CDR1 MNHNS and CDR2 SASEGT come from the germline V gene. The CDR3 is made up of 17 amino acids. The CDR3 sequence: CASSVTILTTNSYEQYF. As DNA, the CDR3 is TGTGCCAGCAGTGTCACGATACTAACTACGAACTCCTACGAGCAGTACTTC.

The chain recombines TRBV7-8 with TRBJ2-3; D not certain. This CDR3 is built from 11 residues. V was clipped by 6 bases and J by 3 bases, with 4 bases between them. CDR1 is SGHVS, CDR2 FQNEAQ, per germline. DNA of the CDR3: TGTGCCAGCAGTCGGACAGATACGCAGTATTTT. It specifies CASSRTDTQYF.

This clone has a handful of counts. The rearrangement joins TRBV6-5 to TRBJ1-1; maybe TRBD1 (5 bases). Germline V gives CDR1 MNHEY, CDR2 SVGAGI. This CDR3 has 14 residues. V was cut by 10 bases and J by 1 base, with 16 bases left in between. The CDR3 loop is CATKFGGRNTEAFF. In nucleotides, the CDR3 is TGTGCCACCAAATTCGGGGGTAGGAACACTGAAGCTTTCTTT.

The chain recombines TRBV6-1 with TRBJ1-5, with D unclear. This CDR3 spans 13 amino acids. Trimming cost V 1 base and J 4 bases, with 5 bases left between them. Per germline, CDR1 MNHNS and CDR2 SASEGT. The CDR3 nucleotides are TGTGCCAGCAGTGAAGTTCATAATCAGCCCCAGCATTTT. It yields the protein CASSEVHNQPQHF.

The rearrangement links TRBV6-1 to TRBJ2-2, with D possibly matching TRBD1 (6 bases). Looked up from germline, CDR1 is MNHNS and CDR2 is SASEGT. The germline V and J ends were trimmed by 7 bases and 3 bases, with 15 bases remaining between them. CDR3 length: 15 amino acids. The CDR3 region is CASINRDWDTGELFF. CDR3 nucleotide sequence: TGTGCCAGCATAAACAGGGATTGGGACACCGGGGAGCTGTTTTTT.

With regard to this clone: Additional DNA sequences in this sample encode the identical CDR3. This sequence joins TRBV27 and TRBJ2-7; 7 bases line up with TRBD2. There are 13 residues in the CDR3. Germline V gene data show CDR1 as MNHEY and CDR2 as SMNVEV (reference sequence). V shed 3 bases and J 1 base; nucleotides not matched to a gene: 0. The CDR3 protein is CASSLGGSYEQYF. In DNA form, the CDR3 reads TGTGCCAGCAGTTTGGGGGGGTCCTACGAGCAGTACTTC.